The next 23 T cell receptor beta chains were all read from a single sample in a study of a mutant IDH1 vaccine in newly diagnosed glioma. The time point here: week 47, end of study. Mutant IDH1 20-mer peptide, at 300 ug, made up each vaccine dose, with topical imiquimod. No antigen is known for these receptors. Sequencing was performed with immunoSEQ multiplex PCR; in TCRdb, only in-frame clones are kept and a portion is missing. The repertoire holds tens of thousands of clones, with less than 90% as singletons. Specimen: PBMCs, collected from a glioma patient whose treatment included an IDH1 peptide vaccine. Every receptor here comes from a man aged 25 to 40 with glioma.

The rearrangement uses TRBV6-5 and TRBJ2-2; maybe TRBD2 (6 bases). Germline loops: CDR1 MNHEY, CDR2 SVGAGI. There are 16 residues in the CDR3. V dropped 0 bases and J dropped 5 bases, with 13 bases sitting between them. CDR3 loop: CASSYSWGVKTGELFF. The CDR3 nucleotides are TGTGCCAGCAGTTACTCCTGGGGGGTTAAGACCGGGGAGCTGTTTTTT.

The chain recombines TRBV6-6 with TRBJ1-5; D remains ambiguous. This CDR3 has 16 residues. Trimming took off 9 bases at V and 0 bases at J, with 18 bases between the two ends. Germline V lookup: CDR1 MNHNY, CDR2 SVGAGI (reference sequence). The CDR3 region has the DNA TGTGCCAGTGGGATGAGGGAATTTTATAGCAATCAGCCCCAGCATTTT. Translation: CASGMREFYSNQPQHF.

The chain combines TRBV18 with TRBJ1-5; 8 nucleotides match TRBD1. The CDR3 has 19 amino acids. CDR1 KGHSH and CDR2 LQKENI come from the germline V gene. V was clipped by 5 bases and J by 0 bases; unmatched bases: 15. CDR3 DNA sequence: TGTGCCAGCTCATTCGGACAGGGCGGGCCTAGATATAGCAATCAGCCCCAGCATTTT. This codes for CASSFGQGGPRYSNQPQHF.

The V and J genes are TRBV5-4 and TRBJ2-4, with D hard to call. Trimming shortened V by 2 bases and J by 8 bases, and 11 bases separated the two germline ends. The CDR3 is 13 residues long. Germline loops: CDR1 SGHNT, CDR2 YYREEE (reference sequence). CDR3: CASSFYGVDIQYF. The CDR3 region has the DNA TGTGCCAGCAGCTTTTATGGGGTGGACATTCAGTACTTC.

The rearrangement uses TRBV4-1 and TRBJ2-3; the match to TRBD2 covers 14 bases. J was trimmed by 6 bases and V by 6 bases; bases with no gene match: 8. The CDR3 covers 16 residues. CDR1 and CDR2 (germline): MGHRA, YSYEKL. CDR3 region: CASSPGTSGGRDTQYF. The CDR3 DNA is TGCGCCAGCAGTCCGGGGACTAGCGGGGGTAGGGATACGCAGTATTTT.

The chain joins TRBV2 to TRBJ1-5; perhaps TRBD1 as D (6 bases). The CDR3 covers 14 residues. The V gene's germline CDR1 is SNHLY and CDR2 FYNNEI. V lost 8 bases and J 0 bases, leaving 11 bases between the germline ends. The CDR3 loop is CASRDMYSNQPQHF. The CDR3 DNA reads as TGTGCCAGCCGGGACATGTATAGCAATCAGCCCCAGCATTTT.

The chain has TRBV27 and TRBJ1-2; TRBD1 aligns across 7 bases. CDR3 length equals 14 residues. V trimming: 8 bases; J trimming: 7 bases; junction bases outside the gene matches: 13. Germline lookup yields CDR1 MNHEY and CDR2 SMNVEV (reference sequence). CDR3 amino acids: CASFDYRGGAGYTF. The CDR3 DNA sequence: TGTGCCAGCTTTGATTACAGGGGCGGGGCTGGCTACACCTTC.

V and J are TRBV9 and TRBJ1-2, with TRBD1 identical over 9 bases. This CDR3 region has 16 residues. J lost 4 bases, V lost 4 bases, and 11 bases had no gene match. Germline V gives CDR1 SGDLS, CDR2 YYNGEE. CDR3 protein: CASSTNPGQGFYGYTF. The CDR3 coding sequence is TGTGCCAGCAGCACAAACCCGGGACAGGGTTTCTATGGCTACACCTTC.

The rearrangement uses TRBV6-5 and TRBJ1-5, with TRBD1 matching 10 bases. The CDR3 consists of 13 residues. Germline-derived CDR1 and CDR2 are MNHEY and SVGAGI. After removal of 7 bases from V and 7 bases from J, the junction contained 4 bases not matched to a gene. CDR3 sequence (DNA): TGTGCCAGCAAAGGGACAGGGGTCCAGCCCCAGCATTTT. Translated, it gives CASKGTGVQPQHF.

This chain uses TRBV6-5 with TRBJ2-5; D is possibly TRBD2 (5 bases). This CDR3 comprises 15 residues. Trimming removed 1 base at V and 3 bases at J, with 12 bases between. Germline values: CDR1 MNHEY, CDR2 SVGAGI. The CDR3 loop reads CASSYYGLSEETQYF. The CDR3 coding sequence is TGTGCCAGCAGTTACTATGGACTCTCTGAAGAGACCCAGTACTTC.

The V call is TRBV23-1, the J call TRBJ2-1, with 10 bases fitting TRBD1. TRBV23-1 is annotated as an ORF whose role is uncertain. Unmatched junction bases numbered 10, after V lost 6 bases and J lost 5 bases. The CDR3 runs 16 residues. The CDR3 region has the DNA TGCGCCAGCAGCCCCTTCCGGGACAGGGGACACAATGAGCAGTTCTTC. Translating it yields CASSPFRDRGHNEQFF.

The J gene is TRBJ1-2, the V gene TRBV28; the D is unclear. This CDR3 comprises 12 residues. V was pared by 2 bases and J by 7 bases, with 8 bases between. Germline V lookup: CDR1 MDHEN, CDR2 SYDVKM. The CDR3 here is CASSLPHFGYTF. CDR3 nucleotide sequence: TGTGCCAGCAGTTTACCCCACTTTGGCTACACCTTC.

This chain links TRBV18 with TRBJ2-3; TRBD2 matches at 11 bases. The CDR3 loop spans 17 amino acids. Germline V gene sequence: CDR1 KGHSH, CDR2 LQKENI. The ends lost 6 bases at V and 2 bases at J; junction bases unmatched: 10. The CDR3 sequence is CASSLWPSGGTTDTQYF. CDR3 DNA: TGTGCCAGCTCCCTCTGGCCTAGCGGGGGGACCACAGATACGCAGTATTTT. The full variable domain, with the rest looked up from reference TRBV18 and TRBJ2-3, is NAGVMQNPRHLVRRRGQEARLRCSPMKGHSHVYWYRQLPEEGLKFMVYLQKENIIDESGMPKERFSAEFPKEGPSILRIQQVVRGDSAAYFCASSLWPSGGTTDTQYFGPGTRLTVL.

The J gene is TRBJ2-3, the V gene TRBV9; D possibly matches TRBD1 or TRBD2 (5 bases each). Germline CDR1 SGDLS, CDR2 YYNGEE. V lost 0 bases and J 7 bases, leaving 15 bases between the germline ends. This CDR3 spans 15 amino acids. This CDR3 reads CASSVVGTWVNTQYF. The DNA for the CDR3 is TGTGCCAGCAGCGTAGTAGGGACCTGGGTAAATACGCAGTATTTT.

This rearrangement joins TRBV7-6 to TRBJ1-6; D is perhaps TRBD1 (5 bases). CDR1 and CDR2 (germline): SGHVS, FNYEAQ. CDR3 length: 17 amino acids. Trimming cost V 4 bases and J 3 bases, with 16 bases left between them. The CDR3 region has the DNA TGTGCCAGCAGCTCACGGGACCAACCCAACTATAATTCACCCCTCCACTTT. Translation: CASSSRDQPNYNSPLHF.

The chain combines TRBV19 with TRBJ1-5; no definite D call. CDR3 size: 15 residues. The germline V and J ends were trimmed by 3 bases and 2 bases, with 11 bases remaining between them. From germline, CDR1 is LNHDA and CDR2 SQIVND (reference sequence). The CDR3 region is CASSIGRAGNQPQHF. Written as DNA, the CDR3 is TGTGCCAGTAGTATCGGTCGGGCGGGCAATCAGCCCCAGCATTTT.

This chain uses TRBV27 with TRBJ2-1, with TRBD1 as a possible D gene (6 bases). Germline V gene sequence: CDR1 MNHEY, CDR2 SMNVEV (reference sequence). V gave up 5 bases and J gave up 5 bases, with 16 bases separating them. This CDR3 is built from 15 residues. This CDR3 is CASSPARDTDNEQFF. The DNA of the CDR3 is TGTGCCAGCAGTCCCGCTCGGGACACCGACAATGAGCAGTTCTTC.

The chain has TRBV4-2 and TRBJ1-1; D remains unclear. The CDR3 length is 16 residues. The germline V gene encodes CDR1 LGHNA and CDR2 YNFKEQ. V dropped 1 base and J dropped 1 base, with 13 bases sitting between them. CDR3 coding DNA: TGTGCCAGCAGCCAAGTGCAACCGAGAGGGAACACTGAAGCTTTCTTT. Residues: CASSQVQPRGNTEAFF.

The rearrangement joins TRBV6-5 to TRBJ1-1, with 7 bases that match TRBD1. This CDR3 contains 14 residues. Germline CDR1 and CDR2: MNHEY and SVGAGI. The ends lost 5 bases at V and 6 bases at J; junction bases unmatched: 9. CDR3 amino acids: CASSRTGGRAEAFF. CDR3 in DNA: TGTGCCAGCAGTCGGACAGGAGGCCGGGCTGAAGCTTTCTTT.

The chain recombines TRBV9 with TRBJ2-7; D ambiguous. The germline CDR1 and CDR2 sequences are SGDLS and YYNGEE. The CDR3 loop spans 13 amino acids. The V end lost 3 bases, the J end lost 5 bases, and 12 bases lay between the germline ends. DNA for the CDR3: TGTGCCAGCAGCGGAAAGTCCGTCGACGAGCAGTACTTC. It yields the protein CASSGKSVDEQYF. Based on the CDR3 plus reference TRBV9 and TRBJ2-7, the full variable domain is DSGVTQTPKHLITATGQRVTLRCSPRSGDLSVYWYQQSLDQGLQFLIQYYNGEERAKGNILERFSAQQFPDLHSELNLSSLELGDSALYFCASSGKSVDEQYFGPGTRLTVT.

This chain links TRBV7-2 with TRBJ2-1; D possibly corresponds to TRBD1 (5 bases). Germline V gene sequence: CDR1 SGHTA, CDR2 FQGNSA. The CDR3 contains 15 residues. The V end lost 0 bases, the J end lost 1 base, and 7 bases lay between the germline ends. CDR3 coding DNA: TGTGCCAGCAGCTTAGCGGGGCTATCCTACAATGAGCAGTTCTTC. Translation: CASSLAGLSYNEQFF.

The DNA for the CDR3 is TGTGCCAGCGGACAGTTGAACACTGAAGCTTTCTTT. The encoded protein is CASGQLNTEAFF. The V gene is TRBV7-9, the J gene TRBJ1-1, with D possibly TRBD1 on 6 matching bases. Trimming cost V 8 bases and J 0 bases, with 7 bases left between them. Germline V gene data show CDR1 as SEHNR and CDR2 as FQNEAQ (reference sequence). This CDR3 comprises 12 residues.

This clone was counted once. J is TRBJ1-1 and V is TRBV13; TRBD1 aligns across 8 bases. The germline gives CDR1 PRHDT, CDR2 FYEKMQ (reference sequence). The CDR3 consists of 16 residues. J gave up 4 bases and V 2 bases, and 9 bases lay outside the gene matches. CDR3 bases: TGTGCCAGCAGCTTATACGCCGGGACAGGTATCACTGAAGCTTTCTTT. Its translation is CASSLYAGTGITEAFF.